Following are 20 T cell receptor beta chains from one sample sequenced in a study of esophageal squamous cell carcinoma under preoperative chemotherapy. As to time point: after preoperative PTX-NDP chemotherapy. In TCRdb, the PCR reads were re-called with MiXCR into one record per CDR3 protein. The data contain over 25,000 distinct CDR3 sequences, 40% to 65% of them seen just once; the ten biggest clones take up approximately 25%. This specimen was collected from a patient given preoperative chemotherapy. These TCRs come from a human donor with esophageal squamous cell carcinoma. The donor label of this sample is uncertain.

With regard to this clonotype: The CDR3 does not end in the conserved phenylalanine or tryptophan, so this is likely a read error. The DNA is left out, because the CDR3 cannot be placed on it with certainty; the CDR3 is given as TCRdb lists it. The gene calls are TRBV7-2 and TRBJ2-5; TRBD2, the D gene given by the table, was not confirmed from the DNA. The CDR3 is 17 amino acids long, termini counted. From germline, CDR1 is SGHTA and CDR2 FQGNSA. The CDR3 reads CASSLIERGGPTKSQLS.

The chain joins TRBV7-6 to TRBJ2-3, with 7 bases identical to TRBD2. The CDR3 consists of 14 residues. The germline CDR1 and CDR2 sequences are SGHVS and FNYEAQ. The J segment lost 9 bases and the V segment lost 7 bases, leaving 13 bases of the junction unmatched. CDR3 sequence: CASKTDPRRGTQYF. The DNA of the CDR3 is TGTGCCAGCAAAACGGATCCCCGGCGGGGGACGCAGTATTTT. Full variable domain (outside the CDR3, taken from reference TRBV7-6 and TRBJ2-3): GAGVSQSPRYKVTKRGQDVALRCDPISGHVSLYWYRQALGQGPEFLTYFNYEAQQDKSGLPNDRFSAERPEGSISTLTIQRTEQRDSAMYRCASKTDPRRGTQYFGPGTRLTVL.

The chain recombines TRBV19 with TRBJ2-2, with 8 bases identical to TRBD2. Germline trimming cut 2 bases from V and 5 bases from J; bases unmatched to any gene: 13. The germline CDR1 and CDR2 sequences are LNHDA and SQIVND (reference sequence). The CDR3 runs 18 residues. The CDR3 loop reads CASSISGGGGPRTGELFF. CDR3 coding DNA: TGTGCCAGTAGTATAAGCGGCGGCGGGGGGCCAAGGACCGGGGAGCTGTTTTTT.

As for this clonotype: The junction departs from germline at one end; a sequencing error may be responsible. The chain links TRBV7-8 to TRBJ2-2; D is perhaps TRBD1 (6 bases). The germline V gene has CDR1 SGHVS and CDR2 FQNEAQ. The CDR3 is 16 residues long. The CDR3 DNA follows: TGTGCTAGCAGGGGCCTACAGGCTGCAAACACCGGGGAGCTGTATTTT. This codes for CASRGLQAANTGELYF.

This clonotype showed up just once. V is TRBV7-8 and J is TRBJ2-5, with a weak D call TRBD1 (6 bases). The J call is in doubt because the DNA end fits TRBJ2-1 better. The CDR3 sequence is 14 residues long. Germline loops: CDR1 SGHVS, CDR2 FQNEAQ. CDR3 DNA: TGTGCCAGCAGCCAGGCAGGGGCGGAAGAGACCCAGTTCTTC. Protein: CASSQAGAEETQFF.

This clonotype was seen a few times. The CDR3 loop reads CASSYSGKGSADTQYF. CDR3 coding DNA: TGTGCCAGCAGTTACTCGGGGAAGGGAAGCGCAGATACGCAGTATTTT. V usage is TRBV6-5 and J usage is TRBJ2-3, with D unclear. The germline V gene has CDR1 MNHEY and CDR2 SVGAGI. Trimming pared 0 bases from V and 4 bases from J, leaving 14 bases between. CDR3 length equals 16 residues.

This clonotype was counted a single time. The junction shows a germline mismatch at one end, possibly a read error. The V call is TRBV6-1, the J call TRBJ2-4, with 8 bases fitting TRBD2. The germline CDR1 and CDR2 sequences are MNHNS and SASEGT. The CDR3 is made up of 14 amino acids. The CDR3 coding sequence is TGTGCCAGGCTCGGGGGGGCAGCCCAAAAGATTCAGTACTTC. As protein: CARLGGAAQKIQYF.

A word on this clonotype: Given the absence of the conserved phenylalanine or tryptophan at the CDR3 end, a read error is likely. The gene calls are TRBV7-9 and TRBJ2-6, with D possibly being TRBD2 (6 bases). Per the germline V gene, CDR1 is SEHNR and CDR2 is FQNEAQ (reference sequence). The CDR3 length is 17 residues. Written as DNA, the CDR3 is TGTGCCAGCAGCCCCCAAAGTGCGGGACTCGGGGCCAATGTCCTGACTATC. It specifies CASSPQSAGLGANVLTI.

Comments on this clonotype: The conserved closing phenylalanine or tryptophan is absent in this CDR3, likely reflecting a read error. The DNA is left out, because the CDR3 cannot be placed on it with certainty; the CDR3 is given as TCRdb lists it. CDR3 sequence: CASSSGRGAPPKTQHS. The gene calls are TRBV7-2 and TRBJ2-5; TRBD2 is the table's D call and was not checked against the DNA. The CDR3 has 16 amino acids, counting both end residues. Per the germline V gene, CDR1 is SGHTA and CDR2 is FQGNSA.

This clonotype was recorded at least ten times. The rearrangement uses TRBV7-6 and TRBJ1-4; TRBD1 agrees at 8 bases. J was trimmed by 8 bases and V by 1 base; bases with no gene match: 6. CDR1 and CDR2 from the germline V gene are SGHVS and FNYEAQ. The CDR3 totals 15 residues. The CDR3 loop reads CASSLGGRGLEKLFF. The CDR3 DNA sequence: TGTGCCAGCAGCTTAGGAGGCAGGGGGCTGGAAAAACTGTTTTTT.

This clonotype was counted ten times or more. J is TRBJ2-1 and V is TRBV7-2; 11 bases align to TRBD2. The germline gives CDR1 SGHTA, CDR2 FQGNSA. V was clipped by 4 bases and J by 0 bases; unmatched bases: 8. This CDR3 is 18 amino acids long. CDR3 in DNA: TGTGCCAGCAGCTCCAGACTAGCGGGGATAAGCTCCTACAATGAGCAGTTCTTC. Translated, it gives CASSSRLAGISSYNEQFF.

The V call is TRBV19, the J call TRBJ2-5, with 10 bases that match TRBD2. TRBJ2-7 matches the DNA end more closely, so the J call is doubtful. This CDR3 has 17 amino acids. In germline, CDR1 is LNHDA, CDR2 SQIVND (reference sequence). CDR3 protein: CASSPPLLAGYPYEQYF. The DNA for the CDR3 is TGTGCCAGTAGTCCCCCTCTACTAGCGGGGTACCCCTACGAGCAGTACTTC.

The chain is built from TRBV6-1 and TRBJ2-7; D assignment may be TRBD1 or TRBD2 (5 bases each). The CDR3 spans 15 residues. Per the germline V gene, CDR1 is MNHNS and CDR2 is SASEGT. Trimming left V 5 bases short and J 2 bases short, with 16 bases between. The CDR3 is CASSKTGTDPYEQYF. The CDR3 nucleotides read TGTGCCAGCAGTAAAACCGGGACGGACCCCTACGAGCAGTACTTC.

The chain joins TRBV7-2 to TRBJ2-2, with D perhaps matching TRBD1 (6 bases). The tail of the sequence fits TRBJ2-3 better, so the J call may be wrong. This CDR3 is built from 17 residues. Germline-derived CDR1 and CDR2 are SGHTA and FQGNSA. This CDR3 is CASSLGAGTLKTGTQYF. Here the CDR3 DNA reads TGTGCCAGCAGCTTGGGGGCCGGGACCCTAAAAACCGGTACGCAGTATTTT.

The V call is TRBV11-2, the J call TRBJ1-5; D might be TRBD1 (5 bases). V lost 2 bases and J lost 1, with 12 bases in between. Germline values: CDR1 SGHAT, CDR2 FQNNGV. The CDR3 has 16 amino acids. The chain's CDR3 is CASSLFDGGSNQPQHF. In DNA, the CDR3 is TGTGCCAGCAGCTTATTCGACGGGGGGAGCAATCAGCCCCAGCATTTT.

This clonotype was recorded many times. The rearrangement joins TRBV7-2 to TRBJ2-5, with D possibly being TRBD2 (6 bases). V was shortened by 7 bases and J by 1 base, with 16 bases between the two germline ends. Germline V gives CDR1 SGHTA, CDR2 FQGNSA. The CDR3 is 15 residues long. CDR3 region: CASTTSRDSQETQYF. In DNA form, the CDR3 reads TGTGCCAGCACCACTTCGCGGGACTCCCAAGAGACCCAGTACTTC.

In its sample, this clonotype was seen once. At one boundary the junction diverges from the germline segment, which might be a read error. This chain joins TRBV7-2 and TRBJ2-5, with D perhaps TRBD2 (7 bases). Germline lookup yields CDR1 SGHTA and CDR2 FQGNSA. The CDR3 sequence is 15 residues long. Here the CDR3 reads CASSLGSGGPETQYF. CDR3 coding DNA: TGTGCCAGCAGCTTAGGTTCGGGGGGCCCAGAGACCCAGTATTTC.

Details on this clonotype: Since the CDR3 does not end with the conserved phenylalanine or tryptophan, this likely comes from a read error. This chain uses TRBV7-6 with TRBJ2-5; 8 bases match TRBD1. The CDR3 loop spans 17 amino acids. J gave up 9 bases and V 1 base, and 16 bases lay outside the gene matches. CDR1 SGHVS and CDR2 FNYEAQ come from the germline V gene. For the CDR3, the DNA is TGTGCCAGCAGCTTAGGGTTCCTGACAGGGGCCTCGGCGGCCCAGTACTTG. Its translation is CASSLGFLTGASAAQYL.

As for this clonotype: A read error may produce the germline difference seen at one junction end. V is TRBV7-6 and J is TRBJ2-3; 7 bases map to TRBD2. The germline V gene has CDR1 SGHVS and CDR2 FNYEAQ. The CDR3 extends over 14 amino acids. CDR3 nucleotide sequence: TGTGCCAGCAGGGGGGGGGGGGTCACAGACACGCAGTATTTC. It yields the protein CASRGGGVTDTQYF.

This clonotype has a single count. The genes are TRBV4-1 and TRBJ2-5; the match to TRBD2 covers 7 bases. The CDR3 sequence is 14 residues long. Germline V CDR1 and CDR2: MGHRA, YSYEKL. With 3 bases clipped from V and 7 bases from J, the junction kept 8 bases outside the gene matches. The DNA of the CDR3 is TGCGCCAGCAGCCACTCAGGGAGGGACGCGACCCAGTACTTC. This sequence encodes CASSHSGRDATQYF.